This TCR beta chain came from a study of regulatory T cells in long-lasting Graves disease. V was trimmed by 6 bases and J by 4 bases, leaving 15 bases between them. Germline V lookup: CDR1 MDHEN, CDR2 SYDVKM. The CDR3 is 14 amino acids. The sample's time point: newly diagnosed GD, antithyroid drugs for less than 3 months. Making the TCR library involved RNA that had been extracted from PBMCs. A few counts support this clonotype. Both iRepertoire HTBI primers and Arm-PCR of CDR3 regions were used to build the TCR beta libraries. TCRdb reanalysed the multiplex PCR reads using MiXCR and keeps one entry per CDR3 protein. The sample holds some 450,000 distinct CDR3 sequences; roughly 15% are singletons and the top ten take approximately 11%. These sequences were also reported in another study, on T cells in Graves' hyperthyroidism and ophthalmopathy.

The specimen comprised peripheral blood mononuclear cells (PBMCs), sampled at new diagnosis, from a patient treated with antithyroid drugs. The V call is TRBV28, the J call TRBJ2-5; D is unresolved. This TCR was sampled from a woman aged 25 to 39 with Graves disease. CDR3 sequence: CASSPPGPAETQYF. The CDR3 nucleotides are TGTGCCAGCAGCCCTCCCGGGCCGGCAGAGACCCAGTACTTC.